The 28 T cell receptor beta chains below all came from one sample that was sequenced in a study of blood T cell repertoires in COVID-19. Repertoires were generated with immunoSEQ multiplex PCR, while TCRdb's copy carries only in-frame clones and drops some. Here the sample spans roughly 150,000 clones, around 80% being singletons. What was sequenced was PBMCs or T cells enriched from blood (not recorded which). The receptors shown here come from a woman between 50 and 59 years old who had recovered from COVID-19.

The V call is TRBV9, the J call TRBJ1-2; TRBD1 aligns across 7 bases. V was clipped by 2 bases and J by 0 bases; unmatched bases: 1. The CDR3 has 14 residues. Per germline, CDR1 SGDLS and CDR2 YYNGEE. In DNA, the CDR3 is TGTGCCAGCAGCGTGGGGACAGCTAACTATGGCTACACCTTC. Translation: CASSVGTANYGYTF.

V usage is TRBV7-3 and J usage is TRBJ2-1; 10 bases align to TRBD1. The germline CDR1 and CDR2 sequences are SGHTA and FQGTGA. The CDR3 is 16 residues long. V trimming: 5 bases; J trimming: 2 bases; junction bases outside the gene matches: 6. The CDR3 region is CASSPGTGAAYNEQFF. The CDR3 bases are TGTGCCAGCAGCCCGGGGACAGGGGCGGCCTACAATGAGCAGTTCTTC.

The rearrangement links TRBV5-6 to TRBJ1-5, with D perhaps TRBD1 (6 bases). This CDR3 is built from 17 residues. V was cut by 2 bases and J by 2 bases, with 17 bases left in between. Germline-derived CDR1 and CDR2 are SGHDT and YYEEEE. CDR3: CASSFWLGRGGNQPQHF. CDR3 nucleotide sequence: TGTGCCAGCAGCTTCTGGTTAGGCAGGGGAGGCAATCAGCCCCAGCATTTT.

Here the CDR3 reads CASRAIQGGRQPQHF. In DNA form, the CDR3 reads TGTGCCAGCAGGGCTATTCAGGGAGGCAGGCAGCCCCAGCATTTT. V gene TRBV6-5 combines with J gene TRBJ1-5; tentative D call: TRBD1 (5 bases). Trimming stripped 6 bases from V and 7 bases from J, with 19 bases between. The CDR3 has 15 amino acids. Germline CDR1 is MNHEY and CDR2 is SVGAGI.

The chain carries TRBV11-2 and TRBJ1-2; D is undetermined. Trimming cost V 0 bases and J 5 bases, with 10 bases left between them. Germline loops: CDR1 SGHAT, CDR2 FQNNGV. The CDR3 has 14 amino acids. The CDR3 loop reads CASSLEQDGYGYTF. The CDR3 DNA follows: TGTGCCAGCAGCTTAGAGCAGGATGGGTATGGCTACACCTTC.

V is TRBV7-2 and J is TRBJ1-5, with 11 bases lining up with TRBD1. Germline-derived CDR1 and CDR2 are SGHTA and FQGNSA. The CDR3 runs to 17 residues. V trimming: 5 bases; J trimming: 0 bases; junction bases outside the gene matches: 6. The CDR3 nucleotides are TGTGCCAGCAGCCCGGACAGGGGGCATCTTAGCAATCAGCCCCAGCATTTT. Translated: CASSPDRGHLSNQPQHF.

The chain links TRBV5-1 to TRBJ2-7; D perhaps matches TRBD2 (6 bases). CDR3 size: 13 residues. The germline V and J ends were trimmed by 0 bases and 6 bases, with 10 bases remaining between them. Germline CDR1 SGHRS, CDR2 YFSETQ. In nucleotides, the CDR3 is TGCGCCAGCAGCTTGGCGGAGGGTGGCGAGCAGTACTTC. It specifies CASSLAEGGEQYF. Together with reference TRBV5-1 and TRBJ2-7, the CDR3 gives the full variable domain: KAGVTQTPRYLIKTRGQQVTLSCSPISGHRSVSWYQQTPGQGLQFLFEYFSETQRNKGNFPGRFSGRQFSNSRSEMNVSTLELGDSALYLCASSLAEGGEQYFGPGTRLTVT.

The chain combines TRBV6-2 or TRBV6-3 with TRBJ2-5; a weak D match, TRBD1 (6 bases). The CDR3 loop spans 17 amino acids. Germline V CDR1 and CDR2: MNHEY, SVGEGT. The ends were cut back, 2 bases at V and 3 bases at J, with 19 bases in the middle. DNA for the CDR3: TGTGCCAGCAGTTACCCCCCCCTTTGGGGGCGGGAAGAGACCCAGTACTTC. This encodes CASSYPPLWGREETQYF.

CDR3 residues: CASRYRTTNYGYTF. The CDR3 DNA follows: TGTGCCAGCAGGTACAGGACCACTAACTATGGCTACACCTTC. This chain links TRBV28 with TRBJ1-2; D possibly corresponds to TRBD1 (5 bases). The CDR3 spans 14 residues. V gave up 6 bases and J gave up 0 bases, with 11 bases separating them. Per germline, CDR1 MDHEN and CDR2 SYDVKM.

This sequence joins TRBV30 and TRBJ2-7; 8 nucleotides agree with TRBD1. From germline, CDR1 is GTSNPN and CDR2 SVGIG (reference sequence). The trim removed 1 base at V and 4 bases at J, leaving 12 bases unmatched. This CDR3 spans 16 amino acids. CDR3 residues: CAWSARQGLAYYEQYF. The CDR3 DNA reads TGTGCCTGGAGTGCCCGACAGGGGCTTGCCTATTACGAGCAGTACTTC.

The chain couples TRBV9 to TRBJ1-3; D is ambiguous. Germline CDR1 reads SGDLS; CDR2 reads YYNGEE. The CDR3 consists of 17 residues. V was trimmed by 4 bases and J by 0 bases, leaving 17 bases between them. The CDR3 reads CASSTGGQAYSGNTIYF. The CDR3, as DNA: TGTGCCAGCAGCACCGGTGGGCAGGCTTACTCTGGAAACACCATATATTTT.

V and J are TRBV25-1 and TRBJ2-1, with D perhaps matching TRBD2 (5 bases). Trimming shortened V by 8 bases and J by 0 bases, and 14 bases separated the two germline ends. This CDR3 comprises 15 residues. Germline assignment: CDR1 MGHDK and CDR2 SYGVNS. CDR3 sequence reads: CASPSKRSSYNEQFF. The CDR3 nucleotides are TGTGCCAGCCCGTCCAAGCGGAGCTCCTACAATGAGCAGTTCTTC.

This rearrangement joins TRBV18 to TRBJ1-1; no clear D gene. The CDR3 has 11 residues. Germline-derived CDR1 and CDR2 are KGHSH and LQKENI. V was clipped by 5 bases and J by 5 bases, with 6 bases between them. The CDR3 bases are TGTGCCAGCTCATCCGGGACTGAAGCTTTCTTT. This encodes CASSSGTEAFF.

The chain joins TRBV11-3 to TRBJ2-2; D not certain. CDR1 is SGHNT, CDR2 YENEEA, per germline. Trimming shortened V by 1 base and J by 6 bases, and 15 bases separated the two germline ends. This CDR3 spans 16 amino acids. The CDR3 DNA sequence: TGTGCCAGCAGCTTAGGGTCATCCCTGGGCGCCGGGGAGCTGTTTTTT. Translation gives CASSLGSSLGAGELFF.

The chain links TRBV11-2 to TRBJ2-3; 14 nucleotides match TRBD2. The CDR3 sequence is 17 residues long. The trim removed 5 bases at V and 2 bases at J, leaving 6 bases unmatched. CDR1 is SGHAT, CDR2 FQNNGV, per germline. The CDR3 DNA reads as TGTGCCAGCAGCCCGGGGACTAGCGGGGGAAACACAGATACGCAGTATTTT. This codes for CASSPGTSGGNTDTQYF.

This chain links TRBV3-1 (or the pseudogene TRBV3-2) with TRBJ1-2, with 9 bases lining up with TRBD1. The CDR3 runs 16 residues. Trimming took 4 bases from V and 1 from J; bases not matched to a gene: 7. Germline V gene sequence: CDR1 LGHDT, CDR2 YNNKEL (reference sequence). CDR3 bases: TGTGCCAGCAGCCGGGGGGCGACAGGGGGTAACTATGGCTACACCTTC. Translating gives CASSRGATGGNYGYTF.

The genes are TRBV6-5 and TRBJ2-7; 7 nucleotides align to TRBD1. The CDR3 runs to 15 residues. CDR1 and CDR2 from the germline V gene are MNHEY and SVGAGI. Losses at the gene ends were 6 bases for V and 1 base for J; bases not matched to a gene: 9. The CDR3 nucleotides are TGTGCCAGCAGCGTCACAGGGGCTAGGTCCTACGAGCAGTACTTC. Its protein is CASSVTGARSYEQYF.

CDR3 loop: CASSLETSQETQYF. The CDR3 DNA sequence: TGTGCCAGCAGCTTAGAGACTAGCCAAGAGACCCAGTACTTC. J is TRBJ2-5 and V is TRBV7-9; TRBD2 might be the D (6 bases). CDR1 is SEHNR and CDR2 is FQNEAQ in the germline V gene (reference sequence). CDR3 length: 14 amino acids. V lost 1 base, J lost 1 base, and 7 bases lay in between.

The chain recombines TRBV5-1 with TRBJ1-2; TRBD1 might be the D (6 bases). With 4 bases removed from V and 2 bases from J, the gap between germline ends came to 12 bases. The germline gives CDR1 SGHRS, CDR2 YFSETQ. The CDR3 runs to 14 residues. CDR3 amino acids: CASSTDGQNYGYTF. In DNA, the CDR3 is TGCGCCAGCAGCACGGACGGACAGAACTATGGCTACACCTTC.

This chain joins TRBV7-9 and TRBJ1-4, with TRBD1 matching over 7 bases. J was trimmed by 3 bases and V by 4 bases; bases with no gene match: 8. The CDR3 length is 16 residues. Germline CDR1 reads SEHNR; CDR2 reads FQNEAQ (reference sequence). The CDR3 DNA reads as TGTGCCAGCAGCTCGACTCGGACAGGTGCTAATGAAAAACTGTTTTTT. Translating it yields CASSSTRTGANEKLFF.

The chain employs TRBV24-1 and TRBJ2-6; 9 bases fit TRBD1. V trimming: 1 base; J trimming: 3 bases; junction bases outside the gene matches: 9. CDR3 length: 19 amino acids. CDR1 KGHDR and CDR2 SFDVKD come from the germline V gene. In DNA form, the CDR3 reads TGTGCCACCAGTGATTTCAACAGGGACAGGGTAGTTGGGGCCAACGTCCTGACTTTC. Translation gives CATSDFNRDRVVGANVLTF.

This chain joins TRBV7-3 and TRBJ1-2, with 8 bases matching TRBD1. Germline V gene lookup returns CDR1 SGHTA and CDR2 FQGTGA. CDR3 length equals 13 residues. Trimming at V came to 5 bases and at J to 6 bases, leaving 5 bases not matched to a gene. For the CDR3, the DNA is TGTGCCAGCAGCCAGACAGGGGACAATGGCTACACCTTC. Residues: CASSQTGDNGYTF.

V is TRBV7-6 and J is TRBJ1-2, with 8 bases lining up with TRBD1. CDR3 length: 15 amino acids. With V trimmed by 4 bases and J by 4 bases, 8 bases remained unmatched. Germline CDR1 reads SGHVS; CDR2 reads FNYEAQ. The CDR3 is CASSSGQGRLYGYTF. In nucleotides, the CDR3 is TGTGCCAGCAGCTCTGGACAGGGCCGACTCTATGGCTACACCTTC.

The CDR3 coding sequence is TGTGCCAGCAGCGTAGTGACCCAGGGGGCTAGTAGTTTCTTT. Translation gives CASSVVTQGASSFF. The rearrangement joins TRBV9 to TRBJ1-1; 8 nucleotides align to TRBD1. The trim removed 0 bases at V and 13 bases at J, leaving 11 bases unmatched. Germline lookup yields CDR1 SGDLS and CDR2 YYNGEE. This CDR3 is 14 amino acids long.

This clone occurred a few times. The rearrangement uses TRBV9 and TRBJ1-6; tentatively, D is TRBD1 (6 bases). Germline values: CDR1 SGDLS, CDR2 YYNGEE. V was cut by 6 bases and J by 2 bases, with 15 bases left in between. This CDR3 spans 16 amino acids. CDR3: CASTQGGGTYNSPLHF. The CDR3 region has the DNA TGTGCCAGCACCCAAGGGGGGGGCACCTATAATTCACCCCTCCACTTT.

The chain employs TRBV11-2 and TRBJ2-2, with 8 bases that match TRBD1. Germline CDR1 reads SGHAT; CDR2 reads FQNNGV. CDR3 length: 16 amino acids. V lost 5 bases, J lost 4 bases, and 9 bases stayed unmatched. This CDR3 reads CASSRFTGQATGELFF. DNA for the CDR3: TGTGCCAGCAGCCGTTTTACGGGACAGGCCACCGGGGAGCTGTTTTTT.

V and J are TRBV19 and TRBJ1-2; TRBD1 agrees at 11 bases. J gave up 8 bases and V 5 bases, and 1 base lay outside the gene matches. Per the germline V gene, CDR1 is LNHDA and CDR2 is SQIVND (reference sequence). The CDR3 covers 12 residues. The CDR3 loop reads CASSRTGGGYTF. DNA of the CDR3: TGTGCCAGTAGTCGGACAGGGGGCGGCTACACCTTC.

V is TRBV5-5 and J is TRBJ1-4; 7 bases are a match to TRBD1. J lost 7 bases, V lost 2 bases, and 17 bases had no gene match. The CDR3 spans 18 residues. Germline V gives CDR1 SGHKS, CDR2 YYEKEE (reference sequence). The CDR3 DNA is TGTGCCAGCAGCTTAAGCCCCACAGGGGCCGATGGGGGTGAAAAACTGTTTTTT. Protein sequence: CASSLSPTGADGGEKLFF.